Presented here are 29 T cell receptor beta chains from one specimen sequenced in a study of cytomegalovirus exposure and HLA in healthy donors. Primers included in the PCR were 60 Vbeta and 13 Jbeta primers. The data were produced by immunoSEQ multiplex PCR, yet TCRdb's version contains in-frame clones alone and is incomplete. Altogether 140,000 to 150,000 clones are present, more than 8% being singletons, with the ten largest covering approximately 1.7%. The specimen sequenced was PBMCs. The receptor set was obtained from a man aged 45-65 years in good health and CMV-seronegative.

This clone was observed a single time. The chain links TRBV11-3 to TRBJ2-1, with D possibly being TRBD2 (5 bases). The V end lost 0 bases, the J end lost 0 bases, and 6 bases lay between the germline ends. The germline V gene has CDR1 SGHNT and CDR2 YENEEA. There are 15 residues in the CDR3. The CDR3 sequence: CASSLDRGSYNEQFF. The CDR3, as DNA: TGTGCCAGCAGCTTAGATCGGGGCTCCTACAATGAGCAGTTCTTC.

The rearrangement joins TRBV5-7 to TRBJ2-7; D unclear. TRBV5-7 has ORF status, its function being uncertain. The CDR3 sequence is 13 residues long. V was trimmed by 1 base and J by 7 bases, leaving 12 bases between them. The CDR3 coding sequence is TGTGCCAGCAGCTTGCTCGCGGCACTGGAGCAGTACTTC. Its protein product is CASSLLAALEQYF.

This rearrangement joins TRBV27 to TRBJ2-5; 7 positions agree with TRBD2. The CDR3 sequence is 16 residues long. V lost 7 bases, J lost 1 base, and 12 bases stayed unmatched. The V gene's germline CDR1 is MNHEY and CDR2 SMNVEV (reference sequence). CDR3 DNA: TGTGCCAGCAACCCCCGGGGGGACCCCCTCCAAGAGACCCAGTACTTC. Protein: CASNPRGDPLQETQYF.

This chain joins TRBV11-1 and TRBJ1-1; D ambiguous. V shed 10 bases and J shed 0 bases, with 12 bases lying between them. From germline, CDR1 is SGHAT and CDR2 FQDESV (reference sequence). The CDR3 spans 13 residues. CDR3 sequence reads: CATRGGLNTEAFF. CDR3 nucleotide sequence: TGTGCCACCAGAGGCGGTTTGAACACTGAAGCTTTCTTT.

This clone is medium-sized by share. This chain links TRBV4-1 with TRBJ1-3, with D unclear. V shed 4 bases and J shed 7 bases, with 14 bases lying between them. This CDR3 has 14 residues. The germline V gene has CDR1 MGHRA and CDR2 YSYEKL. CDR3 protein: CASSPNLPRNTIYF. DNA for the CDR3: TGCGCCAGCAGCCCAAACTTGCCGAGGAACACCATATATTTT.

This clone was seen more than once but under ten times. The chain couples TRBV30 to TRBJ2-5, with a tentative D call TRBD1 (6 bases). This CDR3 is built from 14 residues. The ends were cut back, 5 bases at V and 5 bases at J, with 18 bases in the middle. Germline CDR1 and CDR2: GTSNPN and SVGIG (reference sequence). CDR3 region: CAWWGLPGGETQYF. The CDR3 DNA sequence: TGTGCCTGGTGGGGTCTCCCTGGGGGCGAGACCCAGTACTTC.

This clone was counted only a few times. CDR3 sequence: CASSSTGGRGETQYF. As DNA, the CDR3 is TGCGCCAGCAGCTCTACGGGAGGCCGGGGAGAGACCCAGTACTTC. The chain couples TRBV5-1 to TRBJ2-5; TRBD2 matches 7 bases. Losses at the gene ends were 3 bases for V and 4 bases for J; bases not matched to a gene: 9. CDR1 and CDR2 from the germline V gene are SGHRS and YFSETQ. CDR3 size: 15 residues.

In DNA, the CDR3 is TGTGCCAGCAGTTACTCAGCGGGGGGGCCTCACAATGAGCAGTTCTTC. Translation gives CASSYSAGGPHNEQFF. The chain recombines TRBV6-5 with TRBJ2-1, with 10 bases aligning to TRBD2. Germline V gives CDR1 MNHEY, CDR2 SVGAGI. The ends lost 0 bases at V and 5 bases at J; junction bases unmatched: 4. The CDR3 covers 16 residues.

This clone has a handful of counts. This chain uses TRBV30 with TRBJ1-6; D gene ambiguous. Germline V lookup: CDR1 GTSNPN, CDR2 SVGIG (reference sequence). Deletions cut 0 bases from V and 9 bases from J, with 9 bases between. This CDR3 spans 13 amino acids. CDR3 nucleotides: TGTGCCTGGAGTGTATTCCTCCCTTCACCCCTCCACTTT. Protein product: CAWSVFLPSPLHF. The whole variable domain, filled in from reference TRBV30 and TRBJ1-6, reads SQTIHQWPATLVQPVGSPLSLECTVEGTSNPNLYWYRQAAGRGLQLLFYSVGIGQISSEVPQNLSASRPQDRQFILSSKKLLLSDSGFYLCAWSVFLPSPLHFGNGTRLTVT.

This clone was detected a few times. The rearrangement uses TRBV6-1 and TRBJ1-3, with D unclear. Germline V CDR1 and CDR2: MNHNS, SASEGT. Trimming cost V 2 bases and J 0 bases, with 2 bases left between them. The CDR3 spans 13 residues. The CDR3 bases are TGTGCCAGCAGTGAATACTCTGGAAACACCATATATTTT. This translates into CASSEYSGNTIYF.

In its sample, this clone was seen a few times. The same CDR3 can be traced to other DNA sequences in this sample. The chain joins TRBV6-6 to TRBJ1-4; D unresolved. CDR1 and CDR2 (germline): MNHNY, SVGAGI (reference sequence). The CDR3 consists of 15 residues. V was shortened by 0 bases and J by 4 bases, with 9 bases between the two germline ends. The DNA of the CDR3 is TGTGCCAGCAGTTACTCCGACTCCGTTAATGAAAAACTGTTTTTT. It encodes CASSYSDSVNEKLFF.

The V call is TRBV7-9, the J call TRBJ2-1; 7 nucleotides align to TRBD2. The CDR3 has 16 amino acids. The germline CDR1 and CDR2 sequences are SEHNR and FQNEAQ (reference sequence). J gave up 6 bases and V 5 bases, and 13 bases lay outside the gene matches. This chain's CDR3 is CASSPPGLQFPNEQFF. The CDR3 nucleotides are TGTGCCAGCAGCCCACCGGGACTACAGTTCCCCAATGAGCAGTTCTTC.

The V and J genes are TRBV12-5 and TRBJ2-3; maybe TRBD2 (6 bases). CDR1 and CDR2 (germline): LGHNT, FRNRAP. The CDR3 is made up of 15 amino acids. Trimming took off 1 base at V and 0 bases at J, with 8 bases between the two ends. In nucleotides, the CDR3 is TGTGCTAGTGGTTTGGGGGGGACTAGCACAGATACGCAGTATTTT. It specifies CASGLGGTSTDTQYF.

This clone occurred a few times. The CDR3 DNA follows: TGTGCCAGCAGAACAGGGGGCTCAAGACAGCCCCAGCATTTT. Its protein is CASRTGGSRQPQHF. The genes are TRBV28 and TRBJ1-5, with TRBD1 matching 9 bases. With 6 bases clipped from V and 7 bases from J, the junction kept 7 bases outside the gene matches. Looked up from germline, CDR1 is MDHEN and CDR2 is SYDVKM. This CDR3 spans 14 amino acids.

This clone was seen more than once but under ten times. The V gene is TRBV30, the J gene TRBJ2-7, with D tentatively TRBD2 (5 bases). The V end lost 1 base, the J end lost 2 bases, and 12 bases lay between the germline ends. The CDR3 covers 14 residues. The germline V gene has CDR1 GTSNPN and CDR2 SVGIG (reference sequence). This CDR3 is CAWSADRGTYEQYF. The CDR3 nucleotides are TGTGCCTGGAGTGCTGATCGGGGAACCTACGAGCAGTACTTC.

This clone was detected a few times. V gene TRBV10-3 combines with J gene TRBJ2-1, with 10 nucleotides matching TRBD2. This CDR3 is built from 14 residues. Germline trimming cut 10 bases from V and 0 bases from J; bases unmatched to any gene: 3. Germline CDR1 reads ENHRY; CDR2 reads SYGVKD. DNA for the CDR3: TGTGCCACACTAGCGGGACTCTCCTACAATGAGCAGTTCTTC. Its translation: CATLAGLSYNEQFF.

V and J are TRBV27 and TRBJ2-5; tentative D call: TRBD1 (6 bases). The assigned J gene may be wrong: the sequence end matches TRBJ2-7 better. Germline V lookup: CDR1 MNHEY, CDR2 SMNVEV (reference sequence). The CDR3 consists of 15 residues. The CDR3 nucleotides read TGTGCCAGCAGTTTAACAGGGTATAGTCACTACGAGCAGTACTTC. Amino acid sequence: CASSLTGYSHYEQYF.

This clone was detected a few times. The chain has TRBV2 and TRBJ1-1, with 8 bases fitting TRBD1. Trimming removed 5 bases from V and 0 bases from J; junction bases left unmatched: 11. The CDR3 length is 17 residues. Germline CDR1 is SNHLY and CDR2 is FYNNEI. In nucleotides, the CDR3 is TGTGCCAGCAGTTTTATCCCAGGGGGCGTCATGAACACTGAAGCTTTCTTT. This translates into CASSFIPGGVMNTEAFF.

This clone has just a few counts. The chain employs TRBV27 and TRBJ2-7; perhaps TRBD2 as D (5 bases). Trimming shortened V by 3 bases and J by 3 bases, and 9 bases separated the two germline ends. Germline V gene lookup returns CDR1 MNHEY and CDR2 SMNVEV (reference sequence). The CDR3 runs to 13 residues. The CDR3 here is CASSFREFYEQYF. CDR3 DNA sequence: TGTGCCAGCAGTTTCCGGGAATTCTACGAGCAGTACTTC.

This clone showed up just a few times. The rearrangement joins TRBV14 to TRBJ1-6; D is undetermined. V gave up 0 bases and J gave up 9 bases, with 9 bases separating them. There are 14 residues in the CDR3. Germline CDR1 reads SGHDN; CDR2 reads FVKESK. Written as DNA, the CDR3 is TGTGCCAGCAGCCAAGATCCTCGTTTTTCACCCCTCCACTTT. It codes for CASSQDPRFSPLHF.

About this clone: The same CDR3 can be traced to other DNA sequences in this sample. The V gene is TRBV9, the J gene TRBJ2-7; 10 bases match TRBD1. Germline assignment: CDR1 SGDLS and CDR2 YYNGEE. Germline trimming cut 0 bases from V and 7 bases from J; bases unmatched to any gene: 4. The CDR3 extends over 14 amino acids. The CDR3 DNA reads TGTGCCAGCAGCGTAGGACAGGGGGCCAAGGAGCAGTACTTC. Translating gives CASSVGQGAKEQYF.

This clone was counted a few times. The V and J genes are TRBV6-1 and TRBJ2-7; TRBD2 aligns across 12 bases. V trimming: 6 bases; J trimming: 4 bases; junction bases outside the gene matches: 7. Germline loops: CDR1 MNHNS, CDR2 SASEGT. The length of the CDR3 is 15 residues. CDR3 in amino acids: CASRIRTSGTYEQYF. DNA of the CDR3: TGTGCCAGCAGAATAAGGACTAGCGGGACGTACGAGCAGTACTTC.

This clone has only a few counts. The chain combines TRBV18 with TRBJ2-6; no clear D. The CDR3 contains 15 residues. Germline assignment: CDR1 KGHSH and CDR2 LQKENI. V was pared by 5 bases and J by 0 bases, with 8 bases between. This CDR3 reads CASSTASSGANVLTF. The CDR3 nucleotides are TGTGCCAGCTCAACAGCCAGCTCTGGGGCCAACGTCCTGACTTTC.

This clone was counted only a few times. This rearrangement joins TRBV11-3 to TRBJ2-1; D might be TRBD1 (5 bases). V lost 5 bases, J lost 2 bases, and 13 bases lay in between. Germline CDR1 SGHNT, CDR2 YENEEA. This CDR3 comprises 15 residues. The chain's CDR3 is CASSRTPGAYNEQFF. The CDR3 DNA sequence: TGTGCCAGCAGCCGGACACCAGGCGCCTACAATGAGCAGTTCTTC. Full variable domain (rest looked up from reference TRBV11-3 and TRBJ2-1): EAGVVQSPRYKIIEKKQPVAFWCNPISGHNTLYWYLQNLGQGPELLIRYENEEAVDDSQLPKDRFSAERLKGVDSTLKIQPAELGDSAVYLCASSRTPGAYNEQFFGPGTRLTVL.

This clone was counted a few times. The J gene is TRBJ1-4, the V gene TRBV6-6, with D unclear. The V gene lost 7 bases and the J gene lost 0 bases, with 9 bases spanning the gap. Germline CDR1 reads MNHNY; CDR2 reads SVGAGI (reference sequence). The CDR3 spans 14 residues. In DNA, the CDR3 is TGTGCCAGCACCCGGGGTGCAACTAATGAAAAACTGTTTTTT. Protein product: CASTRGATNEKLFF.

The chain recombines TRBV5-1 with TRBJ1-2; the D is unclear. CDR3 length: 15 residues. The germline CDR1 and CDR2 sequences are SGHRS and YFSETQ. V shed 3 bases and J shed 2 bases, with 14 bases lying between them. CDR3 DNA sequence: TGCGCCAGCAGCTACGAGGTCCGGGGAAACTATGGCTACACCTTC. It specifies CASSYEVRGNYGYTF. Filled out from reference TRBV5-1 and TRBJ1-2, the complete variable domain reads KAGVTQTPRYLIKTRGQQVTLSCSPISGHRSVSWYQQTPGQGLQFLFEYFSETQRNKGNFPGRFSGRQFSNSRSEMNVSTLELGDSALYLCASSYEVRGNYGYTFGSGTRLTVV.

This clone appeared a few times. The chain employs TRBV5-1 and TRBJ2-7; TRBD1 aligns across 9 bases. The V and J ends lost 0 bases and 5 bases, in that order; junction bases with no gene match: 6. Per germline, CDR1 SGHRS and CDR2 YFSETQ. The CDR3 has 15 residues. The CDR3 region has the DNA TGCGCCAGCAGCTTGGAAGGGACAGGGTACCACGAGCAGTACTTC. This sequence encodes CASSLEGTGYHEQYF.

This clone was counted only a few times. The CDR3 DNA follows: TGTGCCAGCAGCCCCTTAGCGGGAGGGGACAATGAGCAGTTCTTC. Its protein is CASSPLAGGDNEQFF. The chain employs TRBV7-3 and TRBJ2-1, with 11 positions matching TRBD2. The V gene's germline CDR1 is SGHTA and CDR2 FQGTGA. V was pared by 5 bases and J by 5 bases, with 5 bases of the junction left unmatched. CDR3 length: 15 amino acids. The variable domain in full, completed from reference TRBV7-3 and TRBJ2-1, reads GAGVSQTPSNKVTEKGKYVELRCDPISGHTALYWYRQSLGQGPEFLIYFQGTGAADDSGLPNDRFFAVRPEGSVSTLKIQRTERGDSAVYLCASSPLAGGDNEQFFGPGTRLTVL.

The chain couples TRBV11-3 to TRBJ2-2, with unresolved D. The V gene lost 3 bases and the J gene lost 4 bases, with 18 bases spanning the gap. Germline V gives CDR1 SGHNT, CDR2 YENEEA. This CDR3 comprises 17 residues. CDR3 in DNA: TGTGCCAGCAGCTTGTCCAAGGTAGCCGGCGGCACCGGGGAGCTGTTTTTT. Amino acid sequence: CASSLSKVAGGTGELFF.